These 32 T cell receptor beta chains originate from one sample sequenced in a study of T cell repertoires in cytomegalovirus infection. For these receptors, no antigen is known. TCRdb re-called the reads with MiXCR, one entry per CDR3 protein. This table holds 400,000 to 600,000 distinct CDR3 sequences, about 44% found once. The starting material was cultured PBMCs, obtained from culture after CMV antigen stimulation. These receptors were obtained from a human donor in good health (CMV status not recorded). Some clones in this sample may be carry-over from other donors' samples.

The chain links TRBV12-3 or TRBV12-4 to TRBJ1-1, with unresolved D. Trimming removed 6 bases at V and 4 bases at J, with 12 bases between. This CDR3 spans 13 amino acids. CDR3 in amino acids: CASSVVVGTEAFF. The CDR3, as DNA: TGTGCCAGCAGCGTGGTCGTGGGCACTGAAGCTTTCTTT.

This clonotype has a handful of counts. V and J are TRBV6-6 and TRBJ2-5, with D maybe TRBD1 (6 bases). This CDR3 is built from 16 residues. Trimming pared 8 bases from V and 3 bases from J, leaving 22 bases between. Germline CDR1 reads MNHNY; CDR2 reads SVGAGI (reference sequence). Here the CDR3 reads CASGNQGWIGKETQYF. The CDR3, as DNA: TGTGCCAGCGGCAACCAGGGGTGGATTGGGAAAGAGACCCAGTACTTC.

This clonotype was observed many times. CDR3 sequence: CASQGQLYGYTF. The CDR3 nucleotides are TGTGCCAGTCAGGGACAACTCTATGGCTACACCTTC. The rearrangement joins TRBV7-2 to TRBJ1-2, with a weak D call TRBD1 (6 bases). The CDR3 has 12 residues. Between the trimmed V and J ends, which lost 9 bases and 4 bases, there was a span of 12 bases. Germline CDR1 and CDR2: SGHTA and FQGNSA.

The chain uses TRBV6-5 and TRBJ2-2; D not certain. The CDR3 is 14 amino acids. Trimming removed 5 bases at V and 1 base at J, with 8 bases between. Per germline, CDR1 MNHEY and CDR2 SVGAGI. The CDR3 loop is CASSRRVNTGELFF. Here the CDR3 DNA reads TGTGCCAGCAGTAGACGGGTGAACACCGGGGAGCTGTTTTTT.

J is TRBJ2-3 and V is TRBV11-2; no reliable D call. The CDR3 totals 12 residues. With 9 bases removed from V and 6 bases from J, the gap between germline ends came to 13 bases. From germline, CDR1 is SGHAT and CDR2 FQNNGV. The DNA of the CDR3 is TGTGCCAGTACCTGGACGGCGGATACGCAGTATTTT. Amino acids: CASTWTADTQYF. The full variable domain, in which reference TRBV11-2 and TRBJ2-3 provide the parts outside the CDR3, is EAGVAQSPRYKIIEKRQSVAFWCNPISGHATLYWYQQILGQGPKLLIQFQNNGVVDDSQLPKDRFSAERLKGVDSTLKIQPAKLEDSAVYLCASTWTADTQYFGPGTRLTVL.

The chain recombines TRBV7-9 with TRBJ1-6, with 12 bases lining up with TRBD1. Germline-derived CDR1 and CDR2 are SEHNR and FQNEAQ (reference sequence). V gave up 4 bases and J gave up 9 bases; unmatched junction bases: 10. The CDR3 runs to 17 residues. This CDR3 reads CASSYNPGDRGRSPLHF. The CDR3 DNA sequence: TGTGCCAGCAGCTACAACCCGGGGGACAGGGGGCGTTCACCCCTCCACTTT.

The chain carries TRBV20-1 and TRBJ1-1; perhaps TRBD1 as D (5 bases). The CDR3 spans 13 residues. CDR1 DFQATT and CDR2 SNEGSKA come from the germline V gene (reference sequence). As DNA, the CDR3 is TGCAGCGTCGGCAGGGACCTGAACACTGAAGCTTTCTTT. Amino acid sequence: CSVGRDLNTEAFF.

The chain combines TRBV20-1 with TRBJ2-1; TRBD2 is a possible D gene (6 bases). This CDR3 spans 13 amino acids. Germline V gene sequence: CDR1 DFQATT, CDR2 SNEGSKA (reference sequence). Between the trimmed V and J ends, which lost 5 bases and 2 bases, there was a span of 10 bases. The CDR3 DNA reads TGCAGTGCTTTCCCGGGGGCCTACAATGAGCAGTTCTTC. Encoded protein: CSAFPGAYNEQFF.

The sample holds a few counts of this clonotype. The chain joins TRBV6-6 to TRBJ2-3, with TRBD2 identical over 10 bases. The V and J ends lost 5 bases and 3 bases, in that order; junction bases with no gene match: 17. The CDR3 is 19 amino acids. Germline assignment: CDR1 MNHNY and CDR2 SVGAGI (reference sequence). CDR3 protein: CASSPTGTGLAGVTDTQYF. The CDR3 bases are TGTGCCAGCAGTCCCACGGGAACAGGCCTAGCGGGAGTAACAGATACGCAGTATTTT.

About this clonotype itself: Since the CDR3 does not end with the conserved phenylalanine or tryptophan, this likely comes from a read error. It is unclear where the CDR3 begins or ends on the DNA, so no DNA is shown, and the CDR3 is as TCRdb lists it. V and J are TRBV6-6 and TRBJ1-3; the D call in the table, TRBD1, was not verified against the DNA. The V gene's germline CDR1 is MNHNY and CDR2 SVGAGI (reference sequence). From its first to its last residue, the CDR3 has 14 amino acids. The CDR3 is CASNSVQEGNTICC.

In this sample, this clonotype turned up a few times. The gene calls are TRBV7-6 and TRBJ2-7; TRBD1 matches 10 bases. Germline-derived CDR1 and CDR2 are SGHVS and FNYEAQ. V lost 4 bases to trimming and J lost 4 bases; unmatched junction nucleotides: 4. The CDR3 length is 14 residues. DNA of the CDR3: TGTGCCAGCAGCTATCGGACAGGGGGTTACGAGCAGTACTTC. It yields the protein CASSYRTGGYEQYF.

The chain couples TRBV6-6 to TRBJ2-7, with 13 positions matching TRBD2. Germline assignment: CDR1 MNHNY and CDR2 SVGAGI (reference sequence). With V trimmed by 6 bases and J by 3 bases, 8 bases remained unmatched. The CDR3 runs 16 residues. The CDR3 reads CASSARLAGGRYEQYF. The CDR3 region has the DNA TGTGCCAGCAGCGCACGACTAGCGGGAGGTCGCTACGAGCAGTACTTC.

The chain carries TRBV7-3 and TRBJ1-5, with D possibly matching TRBD1 (5 bases). V dropped 6 bases and J dropped 6 bases, with 9 bases sitting between them. The CDR3 length is 12 residues. CDR1 and CDR2 (germline): SGHTA, FQGTGA. The CDR3: CASSSGFQPQHF. In DNA, the CDR3 is TGTGCCAGCAGTTCAGGGTTTCAGCCCCAGCATTTT.

This clonotype was picked up a small number of times. This rearrangement joins TRBV7-2 to TRBJ2-5; the match to TRBD2 covers 7 bases. The CDR3 spans 16 residues. Germline V lookup: CDR1 SGHTA, CDR2 FQGNSA. V shed 1 base and J 5 bases; nucleotides not matched to a gene: 10. The CDR3 loop is CASSLDSREVGETQYF. In DNA, the CDR3 is TGTGCCAGCAGCTTAGACTCCCGGGAGGTGGGCGAGACCCAGTACTTC.

This clonotype occurred a few times. The chain recombines TRBV7-9 with TRBJ2-1; 9 positions match TRBD2. This CDR3 contains 15 residues. CDR1 SEHNR and CDR2 FQNEAQ come from the germline V gene (reference sequence). With 3 bases clipped from V and 4 bases from J, the junction kept 4 bases outside the gene matches. CDR3 sequence reads: CASSLPSGMYNEQFF. CDR3 coding DNA: TGTGCCAGCAGCTTGCCTAGCGGGATGTACAATGAGCAGTTCTTC.

This clonotype has just a few counts. The CDR3 nucleotides read TGTGCCAGCAGCCCGCCGGGGAGCGGGAGCTCCTACAATGAGCAGTTCTTC. Translation gives CASSPPGSGSSYNEQFF. The genes are TRBV7-6 and TRBJ2-1; 8 bases map to TRBD2. V was clipped by 5 bases and J by 0 bases; unmatched bases: 9. Per the germline V gene, CDR1 is SGHVS and CDR2 is FNYEAQ. The CDR3 consists of 17 residues.

The rearrangement links TRBV12-3 or TRBV12-4 to TRBJ1-1; D is undetermined. Deletions cut 2 bases from V and 3 bases from J, with 7 bases between. This CDR3 region has 13 residues. The CDR3 here is CASSLIRDTEAFF. Here the CDR3 DNA reads TGTGCCAGCAGTTTAATACGGGACACTGAAGCTTTCTTT.

This clonotype was seen a handful of times. This chain joins TRBV7-6 and TRBJ1-1; D is possibly TRBD1 (5 bases). The germline V gene has CDR1 SGHVS and CDR2 FNYEAQ. V lost 3 bases to trimming and J lost 5 bases, with 19 bases between them. The CDR3 loop spans 16 amino acids. The CDR3 sequence: CASSLTGRGGSTEAFF. The DNA of the CDR3 is TGTGCCAGCAGCTTGACCGGGAGGGGAGGGAGTACTGAAGCTTTCTTT.

This chain uses TRBV18 with TRBJ2-7; tentatively, D is TRBD1 (5 bases). V gave up 5 bases and J gave up 0 bases, with 14 bases separating them. Germline loops: CDR1 KGHSH, CDR2 LQKENI. The CDR3 runs 15 residues. The CDR3 loop reads CASSSTVSSSYEQYF. The CDR3, as DNA: TGTGCCAGCTCATCGACAGTGTCTAGCTCCTACGAGCAGTACTTC.

The V call is TRBV12-3 or TRBV12-4, the J call TRBJ2-2; D may be TRBD2 (6 bases). The V end lost 1 base, the J end lost 6 bases, and 15 bases lay between the germline ends. The CDR3 runs 16 residues. The CDR3 reads CASSLGRRVSSGELFF. CDR3 DNA sequence: TGTGCCAGCAGTTTAGGAAGGAGGGTCAGTTCCGGGGAGCTGTTTTTT.

This clonotype appeared once. DNA of the CDR3: TGTGCCAGCAGTTCAGCACTAAACGCCCCCAATGAGCAGTTCTTC. Protein sequence: CASSSALNAPNEQFF. The chain employs TRBV6-1 and TRBJ2-1; D is unresolved. Trimming took off 5 bases at V and 6 bases at J, with 17 bases between the two ends. Germline V gives CDR1 MNHNS, CDR2 SASEGT. CDR3 length: 15 residues.

This clonotype has at least ten counts. V gene TRBV7-8 combines with J gene TRBJ2-5; maybe TRBD2 (7 bases). There are 15 residues in the CDR3. Trimming stripped 4 bases from V and 7 bases from J, with 19 bases between. Germline CDR1 is SGHVS and CDR2 is FQNEAQ. This CDR3 is CASSSRGALGGTQYF. The CDR3 nucleotides are TGTGCCAGCAGCTCCCGGGGGGCCCTAGGAGGGACCCAGTACTTC.

The chain couples TRBV10-3 to TRBJ2-3; weak D call: TRBD2 (6 bases). Trimming removed 5 bases from V and 5 bases from J, with 14 bases in between. The length of the CDR3 is 14 residues. Germline CDR1 is ENHRY and CDR2 is SYGVKD. In DNA, the CDR3 is TGTGCCATCAGTATGGGGAGGATCCAAGATACGCAGTATTTT. This codes for CAISMGRIQDTQYF.

V and J are TRBV7-9 and TRBJ2-5; the D is unclear. CDR3 length: 11 residues. Germline CDR1 SEHNR, CDR2 FQNEAQ (reference sequence). The V end lost 8 bases, the J end lost 1 base, and 5 bases lay between the germline ends. DNA for the CDR3: TGTGCCAGCGGCGCCCAAGAGACCCAGTACTTC. Encoded protein: CASGAQETQYF.

V gene TRBV7-6 combines with J gene TRBJ2-3; D possibly corresponds to TRBD2 (6 bases). The V end was cut by 3 bases, the J end by 4 bases, with 14 bases between. CDR3 length: 15 residues. In germline, CDR1 is SGHVS, CDR2 FNYEAQ. The CDR3: CASSLRRGASDTQYF. The CDR3 bases are TGTGCCAGCAGCTTGAGGAGGGGCGCATCAGATACGCAGTATTTT.

This clonotype was detected a few times. The CDR3 loop is CASSPLLGASTNYGYTF. CDR3 DNA sequence: TGTGCCAGCAGCCCCCTACTGGGGGCCTCAACTAACTATGGCTACACCTTC. The chain has TRBV7-8 and TRBJ1-2; perhaps TRBD1 as D (6 bases). The CDR3 sequence is 17 residues long. V was shortened by 5 bases and J by 0 bases, with 19 bases between the two germline ends. Germline CDR1 and CDR2: SGHVS and FQNEAQ.

The chain recombines TRBV5-4 with TRBJ2-1; perhaps D is TRBD1 or TRBD2 (5 bases each). V lost 0 bases, J lost 6 bases, and 13 bases lay in between. The CDR3 totals 15 residues. The germline V gene encodes CDR1 SGHNT and CDR2 YYREEE (reference sequence). The CDR3 loop is CASSLVFGTSNEQFF. The CDR3 nucleotides read TGTGCCAGCAGCTTGGTTTTTGGGACCTCCAATGAGCAGTTCTTC.

The chain is built from TRBV7-8 and TRBJ2-3; D remains ambiguous. Looked up from germline, CDR1 is SGHVS and CDR2 is FQNEAQ. Trimming took 3 bases from V and 1 from J, leaving 8 bases between them. The CDR3 is 14 residues long. The CDR3 loop is CASSLLGRTDTQYF. In DNA, the CDR3 is TGTGCCAGCAGCTTGTTAGGTCGCACAGATACGCAGTATTTT. Variable domain in full (rest from reference TRBV7-8 and TRBJ2-3): GAGVSQSPRYKVAKRGQDVALRCDPISGHVSLFWYQQALGQGPEFLTYFQNEAQLDKSGLPSDRFFAERPEGSVSTLKIQRTQQEDSAVYLCASSLLGRTDTQYFGPGTRLTVL.

The rearrangement links TRBV20-1 to TRBJ1-6, with 7 bases aligning to TRBD1. Germline CDR1 reads DFQATT; CDR2 reads SNEGSKA (reference sequence). The CDR3 has 14 residues. V trimming: 4 bases; J trimming: 8 bases; junction bases outside the gene matches: 8. The CDR3 DNA is TGCAGTGCTACCATACAGGGGATCGATTCACCCCTCCACTTT. It specifies CSATIQGIDSPLHF.

The chain has TRBV7-6 and TRBJ2-7; D is possibly TRBD2 (6 bases). Germline values: CDR1 SGHVS, CDR2 FNYEAQ. The CDR3 contains 17 residues. Trimming cost V 4 bases and J 3 bases, with 22 bases left between them. CDR3 DNA: TGTGCCAGCAGCTCATCGGGACTGTCGTATGCCCTCTACGAGCAGTACTTC. Protein sequence: CASSSSGLSYALYEQYF.

The chain carries TRBV6-1 and TRBJ1-1; D perhaps matches TRBD1 (5 bases). V was trimmed by 4 bases and J by 5 bases, leaving 14 bases between them. Germline-derived CDR1 and CDR2 are MNHNS and SASEGT. CDR3 length: 14 residues. The CDR3 sequence is CASSGEWGGTEAFF. For the CDR3, the DNA is TGTGCCAGCAGTGGAGAGTGGGGCGGAACTGAAGCTTTCTTT.

The V call is TRBV7-6, the J call TRBJ2-2, with D maybe TRBD2 (5 bases). V gave up 1 base and J gave up 4 bases, with 10 bases separating them. This CDR3 is 15 amino acids long. The germline V gene encodes CDR1 SGHVS and CDR2 FNYEAQ. Here the CDR3 DNA reads TGTGCCAGCAGCTTAGGGGGAGTGAGCACCGGGGAGCTGTTTTTT. It is translated as CASSLGGVSTGELFF.